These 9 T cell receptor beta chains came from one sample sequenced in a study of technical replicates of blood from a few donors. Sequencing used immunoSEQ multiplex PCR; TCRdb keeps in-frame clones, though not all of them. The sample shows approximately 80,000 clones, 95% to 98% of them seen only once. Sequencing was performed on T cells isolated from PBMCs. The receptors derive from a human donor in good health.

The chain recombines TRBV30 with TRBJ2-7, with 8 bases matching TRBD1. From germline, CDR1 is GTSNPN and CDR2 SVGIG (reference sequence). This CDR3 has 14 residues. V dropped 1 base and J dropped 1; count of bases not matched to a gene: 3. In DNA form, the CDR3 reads TGTGCCTGGAGTGACGGACAGGGTTCCTACGAGCAGTACTTC. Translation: CAWSDGQGSYEQYF. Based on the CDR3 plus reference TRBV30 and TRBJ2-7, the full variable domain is SQTIHQWPATLVQPVGSPLSLECTVEGTSNPNLYWYRQAAGRGLQLLFYSVGIGQISSEVPQNLSASRPQDRQFILSSKKLLLSDSGFYLCAWSDGQGSYEQYFGPGTRLTVT.

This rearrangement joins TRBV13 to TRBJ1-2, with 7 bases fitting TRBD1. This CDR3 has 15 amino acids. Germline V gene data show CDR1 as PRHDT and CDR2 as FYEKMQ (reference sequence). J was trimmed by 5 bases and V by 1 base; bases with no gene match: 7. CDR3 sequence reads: CASSLAPGGMYGYTF. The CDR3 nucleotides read TGTGCCAGCAGCTTAGCTCCAGGGGGGATGTATGGCTACACCTTC.

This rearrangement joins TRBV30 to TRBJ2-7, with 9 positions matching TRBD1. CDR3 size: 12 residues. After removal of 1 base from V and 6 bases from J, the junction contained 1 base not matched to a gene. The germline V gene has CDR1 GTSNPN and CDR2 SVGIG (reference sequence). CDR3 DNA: TGTGCCTGGAGTGCGGACAGGGGCGAGCAGTACTTC. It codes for CAWSADRGEQYF.

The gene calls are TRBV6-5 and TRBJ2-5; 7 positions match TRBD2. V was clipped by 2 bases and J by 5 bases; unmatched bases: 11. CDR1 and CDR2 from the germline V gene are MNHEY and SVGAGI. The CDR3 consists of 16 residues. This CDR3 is CASSYHKTSLLETQYF. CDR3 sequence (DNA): TGTGCCAGCAGTTACCATAAGACTAGCCTCTTGGAGACCCAGTACTTC.

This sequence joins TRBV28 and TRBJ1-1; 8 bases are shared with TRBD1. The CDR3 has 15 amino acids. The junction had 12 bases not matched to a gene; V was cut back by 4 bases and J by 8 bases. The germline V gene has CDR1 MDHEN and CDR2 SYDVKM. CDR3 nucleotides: TGTGCCAGCAGTTCCCCCCGGACAGGGCGCGTCGAAGCTTTCTTT. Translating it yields CASSSPRTGRVEAFF. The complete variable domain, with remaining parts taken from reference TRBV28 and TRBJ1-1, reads DVKVTQSSRYLVKRTGEKVFLECVQDMDHENMFWYRQDPGLGLRLIYFSYDVKMKEKGDIPEGYSVSREKKERFSLILESASTNQTSMYLCASSSPRTGRVEAFFGQGTRLTVV.

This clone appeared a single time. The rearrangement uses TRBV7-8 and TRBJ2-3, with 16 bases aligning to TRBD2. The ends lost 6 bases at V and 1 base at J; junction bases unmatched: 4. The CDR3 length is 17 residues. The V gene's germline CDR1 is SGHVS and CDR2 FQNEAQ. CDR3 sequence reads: CASRPGTSGRGTDTQYF. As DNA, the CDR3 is TGTGCCAGCAGACCCGGGACTAGCGGGAGGGGCACAGATACGCAGTATTTT. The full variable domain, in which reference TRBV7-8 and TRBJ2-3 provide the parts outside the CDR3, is GAGVSQSPRYKVAKRGQDVALRCDPISGHVSLFWYQQALGQGPEFLTYFQNEAQLDKSGLPSDRFFAERPEGSVSTLKIQRTQQEDSAVYLCASRPGTSGRGTDTQYFGPGTRLTVL.

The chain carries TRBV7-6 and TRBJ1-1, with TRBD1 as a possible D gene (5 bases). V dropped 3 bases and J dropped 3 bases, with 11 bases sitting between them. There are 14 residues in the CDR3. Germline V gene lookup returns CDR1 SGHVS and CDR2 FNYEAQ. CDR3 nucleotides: TGTGCCAGCAGCTTGAACAGGTGGGACACTGAAGCTTTCTTT. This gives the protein CASSLNRWDTEAFF.

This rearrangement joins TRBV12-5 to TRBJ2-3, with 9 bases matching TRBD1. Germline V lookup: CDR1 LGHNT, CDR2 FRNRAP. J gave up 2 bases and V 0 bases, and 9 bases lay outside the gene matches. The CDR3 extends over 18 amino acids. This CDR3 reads CASGLVGTGPPTTDTQYF. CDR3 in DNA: TGTGCTAGTGGTTTGGTCGGGACAGGGCCACCTACCACAGATACGCAGTATTTT.

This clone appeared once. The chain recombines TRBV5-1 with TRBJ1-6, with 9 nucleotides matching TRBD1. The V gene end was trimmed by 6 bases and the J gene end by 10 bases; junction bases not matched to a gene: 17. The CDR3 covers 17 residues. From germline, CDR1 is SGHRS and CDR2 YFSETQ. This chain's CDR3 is CASNAANPGTGSSPLHF. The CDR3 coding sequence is TGCGCCAGCAACGCCGCTAACCCCGGGACAGGGAGCTCACCCCTCCACTTT.